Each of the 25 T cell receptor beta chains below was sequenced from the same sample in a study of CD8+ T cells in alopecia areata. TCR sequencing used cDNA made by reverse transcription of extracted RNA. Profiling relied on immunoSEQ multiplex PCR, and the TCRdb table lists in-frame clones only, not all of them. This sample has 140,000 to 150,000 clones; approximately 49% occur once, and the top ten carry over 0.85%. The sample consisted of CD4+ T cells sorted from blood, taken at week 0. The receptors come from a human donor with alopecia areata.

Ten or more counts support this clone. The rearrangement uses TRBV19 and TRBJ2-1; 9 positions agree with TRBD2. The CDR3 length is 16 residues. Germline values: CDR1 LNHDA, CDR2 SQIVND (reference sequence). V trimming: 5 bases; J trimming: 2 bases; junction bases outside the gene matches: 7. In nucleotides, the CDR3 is TGTGCCAGTAGTTTTAGCGGGGGAGTCGCCTACAATGAGCAGTTCTTC. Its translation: CASSFSGGVAYNEQFF.

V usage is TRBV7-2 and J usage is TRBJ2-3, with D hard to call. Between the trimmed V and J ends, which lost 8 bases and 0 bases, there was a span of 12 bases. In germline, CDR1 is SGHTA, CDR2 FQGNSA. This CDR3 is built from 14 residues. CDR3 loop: CASGLSPSTDTQYF. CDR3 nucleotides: TGTGCCAGCGGATTATCACCTAGCACAGATACGCAGTATTTT.

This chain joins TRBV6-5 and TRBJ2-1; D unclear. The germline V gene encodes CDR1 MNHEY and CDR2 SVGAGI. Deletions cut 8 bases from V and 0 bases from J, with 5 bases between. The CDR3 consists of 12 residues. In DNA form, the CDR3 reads TGTGCCAGCCTGGGCTCCTACAATGAGCAGTTCTTC. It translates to CASLGSYNEQFF.

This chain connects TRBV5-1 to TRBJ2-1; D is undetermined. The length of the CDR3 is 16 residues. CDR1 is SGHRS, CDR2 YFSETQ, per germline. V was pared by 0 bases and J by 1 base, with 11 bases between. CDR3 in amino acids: CASSLGSGGSYNEQFF. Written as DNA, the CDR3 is TGCGCCAGCAGCTTGGGTTCTGGCGGATCCTACAATGAGCAGTTCTTC.

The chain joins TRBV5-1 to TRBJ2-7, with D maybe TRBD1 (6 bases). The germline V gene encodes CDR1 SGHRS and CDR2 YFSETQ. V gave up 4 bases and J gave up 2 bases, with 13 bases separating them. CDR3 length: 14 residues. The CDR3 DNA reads TGCGCCAGCAGCATAACCGGGACAACCTACGAGCAGTACTTC. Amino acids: CASSITGTTYEQYF.

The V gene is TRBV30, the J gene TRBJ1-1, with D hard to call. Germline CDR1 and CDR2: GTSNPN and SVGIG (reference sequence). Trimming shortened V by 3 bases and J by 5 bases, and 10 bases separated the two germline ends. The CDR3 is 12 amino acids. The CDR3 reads CAWRYGRTEAFF. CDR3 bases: TGTGCCTGGAGATATGGGAGGACTGAAGCTTTCTTT.

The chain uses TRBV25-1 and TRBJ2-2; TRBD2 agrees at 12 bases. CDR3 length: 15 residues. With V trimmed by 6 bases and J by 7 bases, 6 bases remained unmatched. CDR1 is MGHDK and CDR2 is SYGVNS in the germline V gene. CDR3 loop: CASSFTTSGSGELFF. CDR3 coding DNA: TGTGCCAGCAGCTTTACGACTAGCGGGAGCGGGGAGCTGTTTTTT. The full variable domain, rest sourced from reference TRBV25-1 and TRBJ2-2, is EADIYQTPRYLVIGTGKKITLECSQTMGHDKMYWYQQDPGMELHLIHYSYGVNSTEKGDLSSESTVSRIRTEHFPLTLESARPSHTSQYLCASSFTTSGSGELFFGEGSRLTVL.

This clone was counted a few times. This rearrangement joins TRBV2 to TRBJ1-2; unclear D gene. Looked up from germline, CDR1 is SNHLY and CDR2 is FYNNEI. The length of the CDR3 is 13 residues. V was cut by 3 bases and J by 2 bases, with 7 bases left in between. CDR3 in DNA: TGTGCCAGCAGTGATAACCGGAACTATGGCTACACCTTC. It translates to CASSDNRNYGYTF.

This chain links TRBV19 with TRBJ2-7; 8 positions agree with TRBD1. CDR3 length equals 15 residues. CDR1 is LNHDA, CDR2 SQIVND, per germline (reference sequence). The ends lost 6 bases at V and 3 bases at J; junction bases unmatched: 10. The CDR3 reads CASSNIDRGVYEQYF. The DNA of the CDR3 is TGTGCCAGTAGCAACATCGACAGGGGAGTCTACGAGCAGTACTTC.

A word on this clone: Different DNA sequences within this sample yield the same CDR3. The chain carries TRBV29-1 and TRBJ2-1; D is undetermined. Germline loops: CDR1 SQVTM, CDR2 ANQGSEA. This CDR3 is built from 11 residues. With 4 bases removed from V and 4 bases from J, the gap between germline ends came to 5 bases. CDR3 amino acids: CSVVEYNEQFF. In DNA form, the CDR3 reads TGCAGCGTTGTGGAATACAATGAGCAGTTCTTC.

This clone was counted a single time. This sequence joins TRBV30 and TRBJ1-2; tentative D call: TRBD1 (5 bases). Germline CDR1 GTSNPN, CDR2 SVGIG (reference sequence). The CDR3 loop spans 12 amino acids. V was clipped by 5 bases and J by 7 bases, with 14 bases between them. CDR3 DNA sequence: TGTGCCTGGGGGGCACAGGTGGGTGGCTACACCTTC. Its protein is CAWGAQVGGYTF.

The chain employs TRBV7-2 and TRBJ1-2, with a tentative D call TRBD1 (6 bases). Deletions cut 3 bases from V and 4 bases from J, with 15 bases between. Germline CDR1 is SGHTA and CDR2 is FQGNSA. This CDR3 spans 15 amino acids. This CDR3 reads CASSFRYRAAYGYTF. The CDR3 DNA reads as TGTGCCAGCAGCTTTCGCTACAGGGCGGCCTATGGCTACACCTTC.

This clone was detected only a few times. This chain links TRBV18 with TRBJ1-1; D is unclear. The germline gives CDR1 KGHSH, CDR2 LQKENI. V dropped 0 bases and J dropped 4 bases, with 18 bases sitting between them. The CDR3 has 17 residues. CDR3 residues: CASSPPPGLTTGTEAFF. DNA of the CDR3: TGTGCCAGCTCACCACCGCCAGGCTTGACAACGGGCACTGAAGCTTTCTTT.

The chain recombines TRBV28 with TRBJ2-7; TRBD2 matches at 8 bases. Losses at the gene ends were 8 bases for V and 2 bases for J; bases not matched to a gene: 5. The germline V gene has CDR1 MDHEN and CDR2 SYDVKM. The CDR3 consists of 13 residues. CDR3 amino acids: CASESGGTYEQYF. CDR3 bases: TGTGCCAGCGAGAGCGGGGGTACCTACGAGCAGTACTTC. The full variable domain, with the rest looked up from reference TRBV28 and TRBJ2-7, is DVKVTQSSRYLVKRTGEKVFLECVQDMDHENMFWYRQDPGLGLRLIYFSYDVKMKEKGDIPEGYSVSREKKERFSLILESASTNQTSMYLCASESGGTYEQYFGPGTRLTVT.

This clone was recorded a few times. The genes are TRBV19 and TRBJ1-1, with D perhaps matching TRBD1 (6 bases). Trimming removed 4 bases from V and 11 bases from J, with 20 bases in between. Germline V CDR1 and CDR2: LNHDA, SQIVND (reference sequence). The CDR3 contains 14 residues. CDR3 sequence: CASSKGHQGREAFF. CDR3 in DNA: TGTGCCAGTAGTAAGGGGCACCAGGGGCGGGAGGCTTTCTTT. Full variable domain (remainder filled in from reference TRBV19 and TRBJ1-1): DGGITQSPKYLFRKEGQNVTLSCEQNLNHDAMYWYRQDPGQGLRLIYYSQIVNDFQKGDIAEGYSVSREKKESFPLTVTSAQKNPTAFYLCASSKGHQGREAFFGQGTRLTVV.

CDR3 sequence: CAWQGNGYTF. The DNA of the CDR3 is TGTGCCTGGCAGGGTAATGGCTACACCTTC. The chain joins TRBV30 to TRBJ1-2; TRBD1 is a possible D gene (5 bases). The CDR3 contains 10 residues. Germline V lookup: CDR1 GTSNPN, CDR2 SVGIG (reference sequence). V lost 5 bases, J lost 6 bases, and 7 bases lay in between.

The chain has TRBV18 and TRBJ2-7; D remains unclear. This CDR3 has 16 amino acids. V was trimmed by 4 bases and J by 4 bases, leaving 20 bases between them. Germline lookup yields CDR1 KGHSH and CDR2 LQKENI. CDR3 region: CASSRKTGPKGYEQYF. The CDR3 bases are TGTGCCAGCTCACGTAAGACCGGACCCAAGGGATACGAGCAGTACTTC. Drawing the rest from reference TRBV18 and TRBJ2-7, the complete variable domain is NAGVMQNPRHLVRRRGQEARLRCSPMKGHSHVYWYRQLPEEGLKFMVYLQKENIIDESGMPKERFSAEFPKEGPSILRIQQVVRGDSAAYFCASSRKTGPKGYEQYFGPGTRLTVT.

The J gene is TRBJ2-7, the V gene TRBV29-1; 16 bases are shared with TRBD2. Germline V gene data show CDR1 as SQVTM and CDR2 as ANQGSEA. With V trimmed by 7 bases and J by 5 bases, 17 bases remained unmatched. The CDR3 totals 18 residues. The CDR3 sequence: CSAEGLPGLAGGPHEQYF. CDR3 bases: TGCAGCGCCGAGGGTCTCCCGGGACTAGCGGGAGGGCCTCACGAGCAGTACTTC.

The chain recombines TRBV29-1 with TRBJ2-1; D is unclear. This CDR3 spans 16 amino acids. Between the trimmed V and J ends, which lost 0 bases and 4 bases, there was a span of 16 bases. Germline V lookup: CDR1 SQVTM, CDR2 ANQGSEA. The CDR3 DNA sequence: TGCAGCGTTGAAGATCCTAAGGTGACTCGATACAATGAGCAGTTCTTC. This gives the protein CSVEDPKVTRYNEQFF.

The chain's CDR3 is CAIRTSGSGTDTQYF. Here the CDR3 DNA reads TGTGCCATCAGAACTAGCGGGAGCGGCACAGATACGCAGTATTTT. V and J are TRBV10-3 and TRBJ2-3; 11 positions agree with TRBD2. CDR1 is ENHRY, CDR2 SYGVKD, per germline. This CDR3 is built from 15 residues. J lost 1 base, V lost 6 bases, and 3 bases had no gene match.

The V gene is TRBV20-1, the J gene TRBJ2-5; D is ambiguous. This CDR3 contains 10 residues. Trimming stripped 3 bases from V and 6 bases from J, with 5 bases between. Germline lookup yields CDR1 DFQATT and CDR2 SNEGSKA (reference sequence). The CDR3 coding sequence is TGCAGTGCTAGTGCGAAGACCCAGTACTTC. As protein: CSASAKTQYF.

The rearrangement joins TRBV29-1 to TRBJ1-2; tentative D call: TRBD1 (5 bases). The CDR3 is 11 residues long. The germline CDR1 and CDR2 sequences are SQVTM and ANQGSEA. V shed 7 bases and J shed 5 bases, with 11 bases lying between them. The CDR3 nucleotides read TGCAGCGACTATGGGGGTTATGGCTACACCTTC. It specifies CSDYGGYGYTF.

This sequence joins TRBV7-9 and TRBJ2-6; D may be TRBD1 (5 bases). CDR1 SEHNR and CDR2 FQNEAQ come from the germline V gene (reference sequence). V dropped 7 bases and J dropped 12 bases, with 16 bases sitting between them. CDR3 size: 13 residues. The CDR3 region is CASNSPRTPVLTF. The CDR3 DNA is TGTGCCAGCAACTCACCGAGGACACCCGTCCTGACTTTC.

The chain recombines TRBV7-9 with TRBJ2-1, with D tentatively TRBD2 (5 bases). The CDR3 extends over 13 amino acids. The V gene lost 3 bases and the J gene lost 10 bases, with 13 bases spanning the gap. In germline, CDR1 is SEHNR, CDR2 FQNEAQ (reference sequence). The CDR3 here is CASSLDQTGEQFF. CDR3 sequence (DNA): TGTGCCAGCAGCTTGGACCAGACGGGAGAGCAGTTCTTC. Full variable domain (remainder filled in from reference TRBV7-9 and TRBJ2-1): DTGVSQNPRHKITKRGQNVTFRCDPISEHNRLYWYRQTLGQGPEFLTYFQNEAQLEKSRLLSDRFSAERPKGSFSTLEIQRTEQGDSAMYLCASSLDQTGEQFFGPGTRLTVL.

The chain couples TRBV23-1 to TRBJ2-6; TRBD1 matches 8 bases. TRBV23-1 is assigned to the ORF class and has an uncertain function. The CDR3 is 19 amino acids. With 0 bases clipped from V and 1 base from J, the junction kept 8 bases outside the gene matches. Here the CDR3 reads CASSQSSPGGLSGANVLTF. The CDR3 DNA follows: TGCGCCAGCAGTCAATCTTCTCCAGGGGGCCTTTCTGGGGCCAACGTCCTGACTTTC.